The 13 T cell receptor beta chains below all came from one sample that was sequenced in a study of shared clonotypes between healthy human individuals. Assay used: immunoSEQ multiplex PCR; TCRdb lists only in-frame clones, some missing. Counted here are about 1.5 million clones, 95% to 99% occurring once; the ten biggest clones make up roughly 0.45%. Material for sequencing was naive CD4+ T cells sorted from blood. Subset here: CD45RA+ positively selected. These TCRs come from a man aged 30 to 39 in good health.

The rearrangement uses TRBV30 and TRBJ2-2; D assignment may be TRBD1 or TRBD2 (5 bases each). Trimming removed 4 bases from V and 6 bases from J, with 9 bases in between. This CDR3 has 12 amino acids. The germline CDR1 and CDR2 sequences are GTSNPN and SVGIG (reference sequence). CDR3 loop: CAWNRGAGELFF. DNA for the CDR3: TGTGCCTGGAACCGAGGGGCCGGGGAGCTGTTTTTT.

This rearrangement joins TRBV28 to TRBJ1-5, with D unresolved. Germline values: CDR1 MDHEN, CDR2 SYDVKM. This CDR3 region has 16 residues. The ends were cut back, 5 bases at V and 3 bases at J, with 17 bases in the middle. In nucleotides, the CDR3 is TGTGCCAGCAGTCGTCTTAGGGCCAGACTCAATCAGCCCCAGCATTTT. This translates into CASSRLRARLNQPQHF.

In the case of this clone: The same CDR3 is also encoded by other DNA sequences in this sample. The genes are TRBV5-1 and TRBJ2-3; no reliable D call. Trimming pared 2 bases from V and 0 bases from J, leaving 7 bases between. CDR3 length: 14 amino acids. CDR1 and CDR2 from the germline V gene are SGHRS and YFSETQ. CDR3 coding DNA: TGCGCCAGCAGCTTCCGGCGGAGCACAGATACGCAGTATTTT. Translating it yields CASSFRRSTDTQYF.

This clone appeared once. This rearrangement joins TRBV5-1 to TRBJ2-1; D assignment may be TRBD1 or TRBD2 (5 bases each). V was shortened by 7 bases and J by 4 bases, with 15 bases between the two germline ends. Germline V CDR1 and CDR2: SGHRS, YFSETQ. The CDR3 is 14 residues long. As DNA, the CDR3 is TGCGCCAGCGTGGGGGACCAAGTTTACAATGAGCAGTTCTTC. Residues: CASVGDQVYNEQFF.

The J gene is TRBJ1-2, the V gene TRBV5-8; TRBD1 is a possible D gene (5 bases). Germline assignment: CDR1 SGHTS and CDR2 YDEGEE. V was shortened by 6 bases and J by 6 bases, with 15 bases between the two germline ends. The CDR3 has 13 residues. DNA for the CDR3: TGTGCCAGCACCCATGGGACCTCCAATGGCTACACCTTC. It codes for CASTHGTSNGYTF. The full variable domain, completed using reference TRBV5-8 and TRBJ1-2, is EAGVTQSPTHLIKTRGQQATLRCSPISGHTSVYWYQQALGLGLQFLLWYDEGEERNRGNFPPRFSGRQFPNYSSELNVNALELEDSALYLCASTHGTSNGYTFGSGTRLTVV.

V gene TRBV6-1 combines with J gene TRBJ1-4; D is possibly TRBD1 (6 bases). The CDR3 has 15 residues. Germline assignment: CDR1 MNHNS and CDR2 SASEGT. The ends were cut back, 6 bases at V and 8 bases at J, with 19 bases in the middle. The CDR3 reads CASRALQGTHEKLFF. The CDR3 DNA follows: TGTGCCAGCAGGGCCCTACAGGGAACGCACGAAAAACTGTTTTTT.

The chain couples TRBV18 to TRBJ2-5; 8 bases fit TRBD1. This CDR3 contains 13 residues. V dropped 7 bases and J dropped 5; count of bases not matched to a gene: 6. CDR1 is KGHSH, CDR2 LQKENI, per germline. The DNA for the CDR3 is TGTGCCAGCTGGCGGACAGGGAAGGAGACCCAGTACTTC. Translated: CASWRTGKETQYF.

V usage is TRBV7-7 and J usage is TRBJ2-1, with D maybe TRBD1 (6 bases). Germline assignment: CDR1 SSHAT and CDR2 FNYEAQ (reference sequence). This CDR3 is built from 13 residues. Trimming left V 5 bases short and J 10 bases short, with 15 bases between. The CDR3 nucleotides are TGTGCCAGCAGCGCCGGGACACACACCGAGCAGTTCTTC. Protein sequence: CASSAGTHTEQFF.

The DNA of the CDR3 is TGTGCCAGAAGCTTAGGCGAGGGGAGGGACACTGAAGCTTTCTTT. Translating it yields CARSLGEGRDTEAFF. The chain couples TRBV5-3 to TRBJ1-1, with D tentatively TRBD1 (5 bases). TRBV5-3 is sorted into the ORF group, with uncertain function. Trimming removed 2 bases from V and 3 bases from J, with 14 bases in between. The CDR3 extends over 15 amino acids.

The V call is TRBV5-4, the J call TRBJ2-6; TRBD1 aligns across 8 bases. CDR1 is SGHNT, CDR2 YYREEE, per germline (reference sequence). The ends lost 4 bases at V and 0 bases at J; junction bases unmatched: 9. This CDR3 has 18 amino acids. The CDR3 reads CASSPWTGIFSGANVLTF. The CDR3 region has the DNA TGTGCCAGCAGCCCCTGGACAGGGATCTTCTCTGGGGCCAACGTCCTGACTTTC.

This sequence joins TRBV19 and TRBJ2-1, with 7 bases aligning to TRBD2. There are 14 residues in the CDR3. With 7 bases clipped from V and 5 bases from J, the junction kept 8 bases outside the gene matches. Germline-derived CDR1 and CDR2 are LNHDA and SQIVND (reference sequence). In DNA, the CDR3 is TGTGCCAGTACAAAGAGCGGGAATGACAATGAGCAGTTCTTC. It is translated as CASTKSGNDNEQFF.

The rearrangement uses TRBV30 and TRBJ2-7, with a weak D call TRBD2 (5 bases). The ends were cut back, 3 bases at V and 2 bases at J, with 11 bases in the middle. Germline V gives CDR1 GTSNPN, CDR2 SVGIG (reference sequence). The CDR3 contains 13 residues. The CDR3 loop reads CAWRDSPPYEQYF. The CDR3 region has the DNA TGTGCCTGGAGGGACTCCCCCCCCTACGAGCAGTACTTC.

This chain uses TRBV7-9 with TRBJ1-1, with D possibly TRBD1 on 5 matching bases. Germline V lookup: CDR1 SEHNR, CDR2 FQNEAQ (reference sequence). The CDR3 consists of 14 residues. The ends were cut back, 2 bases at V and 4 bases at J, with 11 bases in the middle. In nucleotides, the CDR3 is TGTGCCAGCAGCTTATTAGGGGAAGGCACTGAAGCTTTCTTT. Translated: CASSLLGEGTEAFF.